Sequencing of this TCR beta chain was carried out in a study of CD8 T cells in Susac syndrome. Broader study findings: The authors acknowledged that their TCR sequencing and HLA analysis involved a relatively small number of individuals.

High-throughput TCR beta sequencing covered peripheral CD8+ and CD4+ T cells. TEMRA cells underwent FACS enrichment and CD8+ and CD4+ T cells underwent negative isolation. Reverse transcription used roughly 0.45 to 1 ug RNA and random hexamers. Amplification of TCR beta CDR3 by immunoSEQ multiplex PCR spanned 54 Vbeta and 13 Jbeta. TCRdb ran MiXCR on the immunoSEQ multiplex PCR reads and lists one entry per CDR3 protein. The sample lists around 200,000 distinct CDR3 sequences; over 85% were seen once. V lost 6 bases and J 7 bases, leaving 13 bases between the germline ends. The CDR3 length is 12 residues. Germline V gene lookup returns CDR1 SGDLS and CDR2 YYNGEE. Comments on this clonotype: Its antigen is unknown.

The V gene is TRBV9, the J gene TRBJ1-2, with D uncertain. This TCR came from a human donor in good health. Material: CD4+ T cells from PBMCs. This CDR3 reads CASNSGLGGYTF. For the CDR3, the DNA is TGTGCCAGCAATTCCGGGTTAGGTGGCTACACCTTC.